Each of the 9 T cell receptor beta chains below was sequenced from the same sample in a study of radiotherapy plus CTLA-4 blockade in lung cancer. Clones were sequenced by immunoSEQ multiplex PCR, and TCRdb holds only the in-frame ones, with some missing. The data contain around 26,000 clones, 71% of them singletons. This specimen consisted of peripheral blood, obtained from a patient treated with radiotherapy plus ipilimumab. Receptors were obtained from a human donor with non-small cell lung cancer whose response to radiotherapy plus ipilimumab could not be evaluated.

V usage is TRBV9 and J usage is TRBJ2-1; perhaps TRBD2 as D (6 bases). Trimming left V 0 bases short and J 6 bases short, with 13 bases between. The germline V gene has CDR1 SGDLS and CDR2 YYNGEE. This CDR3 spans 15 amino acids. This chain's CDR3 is CASSVDALASNEQFF. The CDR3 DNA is TGTGCCAGCAGCGTAGACGCACTAGCTAGCAATGAGCAGTTCTTC.

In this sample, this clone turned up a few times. The CDR3 bases are TGTGCCAGCAGTGAAGCGGTGGGCCTTACGCAGTATTTT. Its translation is CASSEAVGLTQYF. The chain is built from TRBV2 and TRBJ2-3; D gene unclear. Per the germline V gene, CDR1 is SNHLY and CDR2 is FYNNEI. This CDR3 is 13 amino acids long. Deletions cut 0 bases from V and 8 bases from J, with 9 bases between.

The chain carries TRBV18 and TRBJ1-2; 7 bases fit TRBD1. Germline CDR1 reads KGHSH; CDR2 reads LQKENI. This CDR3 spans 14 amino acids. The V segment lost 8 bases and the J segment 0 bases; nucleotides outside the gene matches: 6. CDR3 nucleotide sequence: TGTGCCAGCGCAAACAGGGGCGCTAACTATGGCTACACCTTC. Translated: CASANRGANYGYTF.

CDR3 nucleotide sequence: TGTGCCAGCAGCGTAGGTGGAGGTGGGTTTCCAACTAATGAAAAACTGTTTTTT. Translating gives CASSVGGGGFPTNEKLFF. This sequence joins TRBV9 and TRBJ1-4; D not certain. The germline V and J ends were trimmed by 0 bases and 0 bases, with 15 bases remaining between them. The germline V gene encodes CDR1 SGDLS and CDR2 YYNGEE. The CDR3 length is 18 residues.

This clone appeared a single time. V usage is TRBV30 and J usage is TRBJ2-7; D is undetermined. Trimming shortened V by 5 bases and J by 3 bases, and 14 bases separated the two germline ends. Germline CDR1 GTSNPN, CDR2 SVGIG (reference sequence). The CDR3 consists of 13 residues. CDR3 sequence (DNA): TGTGCCTGGTCTCCCTCTCCGTTCTACGAGCAGTACTTC. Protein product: CAWSPSPFYEQYF.

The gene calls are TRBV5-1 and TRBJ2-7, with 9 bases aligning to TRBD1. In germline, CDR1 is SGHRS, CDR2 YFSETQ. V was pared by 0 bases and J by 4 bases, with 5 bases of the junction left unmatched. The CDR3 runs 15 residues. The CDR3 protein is CASSLGGTGSYEQYF. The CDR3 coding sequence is TGCGCCAGCAGCTTGGGTGGGACAGGGTCGTACGAGCAGTACTTC.

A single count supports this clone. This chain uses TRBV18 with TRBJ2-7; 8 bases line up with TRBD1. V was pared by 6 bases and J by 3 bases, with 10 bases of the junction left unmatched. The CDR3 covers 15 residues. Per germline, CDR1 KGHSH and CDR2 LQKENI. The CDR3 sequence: CASSVGTGKVYEQYF. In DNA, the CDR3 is TGTGCCAGCTCTGTCGGGACAGGAAAAGTCTACGAGCAGTACTTC.

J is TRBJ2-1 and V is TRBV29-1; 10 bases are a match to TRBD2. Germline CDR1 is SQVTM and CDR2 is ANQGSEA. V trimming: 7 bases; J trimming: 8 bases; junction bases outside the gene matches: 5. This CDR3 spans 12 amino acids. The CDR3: CSALGLAHEQFF. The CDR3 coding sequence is TGCAGCGCACTGGGACTAGCGCATGAGCAGTTCTTC.

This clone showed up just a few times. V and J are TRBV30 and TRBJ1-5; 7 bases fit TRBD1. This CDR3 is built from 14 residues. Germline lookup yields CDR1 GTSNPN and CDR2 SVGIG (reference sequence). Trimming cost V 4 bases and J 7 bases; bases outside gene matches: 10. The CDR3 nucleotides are TGTGCCTGGACACCGACAGGGTACAGGCAGCCCCAGCATTTT. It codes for CAWTPTGYRQPQHF. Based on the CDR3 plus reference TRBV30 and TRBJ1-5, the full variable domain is SQTIHQWPATLVQPVGSPLSLECTVEGTSNPNLYWYRQAAGRGLQLLFYSVGIGQISSEVPQNLSASRPQDRQFILSSKKLLLSDSGFYLCAWTPTGYRQPQHFGDGTRLSIL.